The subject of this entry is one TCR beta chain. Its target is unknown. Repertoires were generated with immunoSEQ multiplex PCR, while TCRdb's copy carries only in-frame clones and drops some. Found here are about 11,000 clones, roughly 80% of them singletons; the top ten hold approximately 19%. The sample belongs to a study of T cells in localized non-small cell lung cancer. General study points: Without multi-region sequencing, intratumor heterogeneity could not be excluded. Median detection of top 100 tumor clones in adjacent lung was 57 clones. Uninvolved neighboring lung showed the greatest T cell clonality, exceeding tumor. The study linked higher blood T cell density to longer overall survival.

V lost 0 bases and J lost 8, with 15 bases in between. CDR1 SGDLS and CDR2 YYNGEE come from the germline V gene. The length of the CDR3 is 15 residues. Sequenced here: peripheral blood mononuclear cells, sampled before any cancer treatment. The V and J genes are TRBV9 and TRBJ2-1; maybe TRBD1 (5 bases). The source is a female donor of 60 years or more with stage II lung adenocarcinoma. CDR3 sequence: CASSVGQKRSDEQFF. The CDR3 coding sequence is TGTGCCAGCAGCGTAGGACAGAAAAGGAGTGATGAGCAGTTCTTC.